The 25 T cell receptor beta chains presented below share a single source sample, sequenced in a study of OX40 agonist ivuxolimab in advanced cancers. To prepare the library, the immunoSEQ multiplex PCR assay was applied. The source is immuneACCESS, and TCRdb retained only in-frame sequences with V and J called. Part of the clones is not carried over; for the studies checked, unresolved V genes explain less than half of this, and the remainder is unexplained. Present in this sample are about 10,000 clones, more than 65% of which were seen just once. Of the sample, over 30% falls within the top ten clones. Sequencing was performed on CD4+ or CD8+ T cells sorted from blood, taken in a trial of the OX40 agonist ivuxolimab. These receptors came from an adult with an advanced solid tumor such as melanoma, head and neck, liver or kidney cancer.

The chain carries TRBV29-1 and TRBJ1-2; D is possibly TRBD1 (5 bases). Trimming took off 5 bases at V and 4 bases at J, with 8 bases between the two ends. CDR1 and CDR2 from the germline V gene are SQVTM and ANQGSEA. The CDR3 sequence is 11 residues long. CDR3 sequence (DNA): TGCAGCGTTCGGGACTCCTATGGCTACACCTTC. This codes for CSVRDSYGYTF.

The chain employs TRBV7-3 and TRBJ2-1, with 12 bases aligning to TRBD2. Germline-derived CDR1 and CDR2 are SGHTA and FQGTGA. This CDR3 spans 15 amino acids. The V and J ends lost 4 bases and 6 bases, in that order; junction bases with no gene match: 4. The CDR3 loop is CASSSGLAGTNEQFF. Here the CDR3 DNA reads TGTGCCAGCAGCTCAGGACTAGCGGGAACCAATGAGCAGTTCTTC.

The chain combines TRBV9 with TRBJ2-1, with D perhaps TRBD1 (6 bases). The V end lost 4 bases, the J end lost 7 bases, and 15 bases lay between the germline ends. Germline CDR1 SGDLS, CDR2 YYNGEE. The CDR3 contains 14 residues. In nucleotides, the CDR3 is TGTGCCAGCAGCTTCACAGGGTTTGAGAATGAGCAGTTCTTC. It is translated as CASSFTGFENEQFF.

This rearrangement joins TRBV7-3 to TRBJ2-5, with D possibly being TRBD2 (6 bases). The CDR3 length is 16 residues. Germline CDR1 is SGHTA and CDR2 is FQGTGA. V was trimmed by 1 base and J by 2 bases, leaving 14 bases between them. The CDR3 DNA reads as TGTGCCAGCAGCTTAAATGGCGGGGCTACACAAGAGACCCAGTACTTC. Encoded protein: CASSLNGGATQETQYF.

The chain uses TRBV15 and TRBJ2-1; no reliable D call. The CDR3 consists of 12 residues. The V gene lost 9 bases and the J gene lost 5 bases, with 11 bases spanning the gap. CDR1 is LNHNV and CDR2 is YYDKDF in the germline V gene (reference sequence). The DNA of the CDR3 is TGTGCCACTAGGGCAGGTAACAATGAGCAGTTCTTC. It is translated as CATRAGNNEQFF.

V and J are TRBV4-2 and TRBJ2-3; TRBD2 might be the D (6 bases). Germline V gene lookup returns CDR1 LGHNA and CDR2 YNFKEQ. CDR3 length: 12 amino acids. V gave up 4 bases and J gave up 7 bases, with 9 bases separating them. Here the CDR3 DNA reads TGTGCCAGCAGCCTTGGGGGGAATACGCAGTATTTT. Its translation: CASSLGGNTQYF.

The CDR3 loop reads CASSLGGYSNQPQHF. CDR3 sequence (DNA): TGTGCCAGCAGCTTAGGAGGATATAGCAATCAGCCCCAGCATTTT. The V and J genes are TRBV11-2 and TRBJ1-5, with no clear D. Trimming removed 1 base at V and 0 bases at J, with 7 bases between. Germline CDR1 is SGHAT and CDR2 is FQNNGV. The CDR3 spans 15 residues.

The rearrangement uses TRBV7-3 and TRBJ2-2, with D uncertain. The V and J ends lost 2 bases and 6 bases respectively, with 7 bases between them. Germline CDR1 SGHTA, CDR2 FQGTGA. CDR3 size: 13 residues. This CDR3 reads CASSLGVAGELFF. In DNA form, the CDR3 reads TGTGCCAGCAGCTTAGGGGTGGCCGGGGAGCTGTTTTTT.

The rearrangement links TRBV6-5 to TRBJ1-5; no reliable D call. This CDR3 is built from 14 residues. Trimming stripped 8 bases from V and 6 bases from J, with 17 bases between. The germline V gene encodes CDR1 MNHEY and CDR2 SVGAGI. The CDR3 sequence is CASRGGSAIQPQHF. CDR3 DNA: TGTGCCAGCCGGGGAGGGAGTGCGATTCAGCCCCAGCATTTT.

By proportion, this clone is medium-sized (0.01 to 0.1%). The chain couples TRBV28 to TRBJ2-7; D may be TRBD1 (7 bases). Trimming removed 7 bases at V and 5 bases at J, with 18 bases between. CDR1 is MDHEN, CDR2 SYDVKM, per germline. The CDR3 sequence is 14 residues long. This CDR3 reads CASIRSGGSHEQYF. The CDR3 region has the DNA TGTGCCAGCATCAGGTCAGGGGGGTCCCACGAGCAGTACTTC.

Details on this clone: This CDR3 is also generated by other DNA sequences in the sample. The CDR3 DNA reads as TGTGCCACCAGCAGGCCCATGCGTCCAGATACGCAGTATTTT. Its protein product is CATSRPMRPDTQYF. V and J are TRBV15 and TRBJ2-3; D remains unclear. Trimming stripped 3 bases from V and 4 bases from J, with 11 bases between. CDR3 size: 14 residues. Germline assignment: CDR1 LNHNV and CDR2 YYDKDF (reference sequence).

The genes are TRBV11-3 and TRBJ2-4, with D possibly being TRBD1 (6 bases). This CDR3 is built from 13 residues. Per germline, CDR1 SGHNT and CDR2 YENEEA. Trimming shortened V by 4 bases and J by 7 bases, and 11 bases separated the two germline ends. The CDR3 loop reads CASSSTTGNIQYF. The CDR3 DNA reads as TGTGCCAGCAGCTCGACTACAGGGAACATTCAGTACTTC.

This clone occurred a few times. The CDR3 bases are TGTGCCAGCTCACCCACGAGGATGGGGACAGAAAATGAAAAACTGTTTTTT. Protein sequence: CASSPTRMGTENEKLFF. V gene TRBV18 combines with J gene TRBJ1-4; 7 positions match TRBD1. Per the germline V gene, CDR1 is KGHSH and CDR2 is LQKENI. CDR3 length: 17 amino acids. V gave up 3 bases and J gave up 5 bases; unmatched junction bases: 12.

The V call is TRBV7-2, the J call TRBJ2-7, with D perhaps matching TRBD1 or TRBD2 (6 bases each). Trimming took 0 bases from V and 4 from J, leaving 13 bases between them. This CDR3 comprises 15 residues. Germline-derived CDR1 and CDR2 are SGHTA and FQGNSA. The CDR3 DNA sequence: TGTGCCAGCAGCTTAGCGTTGGGGGCGGGGTACGAGCAGTACTTC. Protein sequence: CASSLALGAGYEQYF.

The chain uses TRBV18 and TRBJ2-5; no clear D gene. The CDR3 is 14 residues long. Trimming took 3 bases from V and 1 from J, leaving 9 bases between them. Germline loops: CDR1 KGHSH, CDR2 LQKENI. The CDR3 nucleotides are TGTGCCAGCTCACCCGCCTCAACCCAAGAGACCCAGTACTTC. Residues: CASSPASTQETQYF.

This clone was found once. The J gene is TRBJ1-1, the V gene TRBV19, with D unresolved. V dropped 3 bases and J dropped 2 bases, with 10 bases sitting between them. The germline V gene has CDR1 LNHDA and CDR2 SQIVND (reference sequence). The CDR3 spans 14 residues. CDR3 residues: CASSIWRTNTEAFF. The CDR3 DNA reads as TGTGCCAGTAGTATCTGGAGGACTAACACTGAAGCTTTCTTT.

This chain joins TRBV2 and TRBJ2-2; possibly TRBD1 or TRBD2 for D (5 bases each). The V gene's germline CDR1 is SNHLY and CDR2 FYNNEI. V was cut by 7 bases and J by 0 bases, with 9 bases left in between. The CDR3 sequence is 14 residues long. CDR3 sequence: CASTQGPNTGELFF. CDR3 sequence (DNA): TGTGCCAGCACGCAGGGACCGAACACCGGGGAGCTGTTTTTT.

V is TRBV5-1 and J is TRBJ2-2, with D possibly TRBD1 on 6 matching bases. Trimming shortened V by 2 bases and J by 6 bases, and 20 bases separated the two germline ends. The germline gives CDR1 SGHRS, CDR2 YFSETQ. The CDR3 spans 17 residues. The CDR3 region has the DNA TGCGCCAGCAGCTTTTCAGGAGGCAGGGGATCCGCCGGGGAGCTGTTTTTT. This translates into CASSFSGGRGSAGELFF.

V and J are TRBV21-1 and TRBJ2-3; the D call in the table, TRBD1, was not verified against the DNA. TRBV21-1 is annotated as a pseudogene. The CDR3 is 15 amino acids. The CDR3 coding sequence is TGTGCCAGCAGCAAGTCGACAGGGCCGACAGATACGCAGTATTTT. Its translation is CASSKSTGPTDTQYF.

This chain links TRBV6-1 with TRBJ2-7; 7 nucleotides agree with TRBD2. This CDR3 comprises 12 residues. Unmatched junction bases numbered 2, after V lost 7 bases and J lost 2 bases. Germline V gene data show CDR1 as MNHNS and CDR2 as SASEGT. For the CDR3, the DNA is TGTGCCAGCACGGGACTACCCTACGAGCAGTACTTC. Translation: CASTGLPYEQYF.

The chain links TRBV6-5 to TRBJ2-2; unclear D gene. Trimming shortened V by 5 bases and J by 4 bases, and 11 bases separated the two germline ends. The CDR3 spans 14 residues. CDR1 and CDR2 from the germline V gene are MNHEY and SVGAGI. The CDR3, as DNA: TGTGCCAGCAGTGTCCTATGGGGCACCGGGGAGCTGTTTTTT. It yields the protein CASSVLWGTGELFF.

The rearrangement joins TRBV10-3 to TRBJ1-5; no reliable D call. The CDR3 has 13 amino acids. The V gene lost 6 bases and the J gene lost 3 bases, with 9 bases spanning the gap. CDR1 and CDR2 (germline): ENHRY, SYGVKD. Written as DNA, the CDR3 is TGTGCCATCAGCGACTCGATCAATCAGCCCCAGCATTTT. This codes for CAISDSINQPQHF.

For the CDR3, the DNA is TGCGCCAGCAGCCTCGACAGGGGGGATAATGGCTACACCTTC. Translation: CASSLDRGDNGYTF. This chain uses TRBV4-3 with TRBJ1-2; TRBD1 matches 9 bases. The CDR3 is made up of 14 amino acids. Trimming at V came to 4 bases and at J to 6 bases, leaving 6 bases not matched to a gene. CDR1 and CDR2 (germline): LGHNA, YSLEER.

The chain recombines TRBV19 with TRBJ1-1; D uncertain. The germline gives CDR1 LNHDA, CDR2 SQIVND (reference sequence). The V end was cut by 7 bases, the J end by 8 bases, with 11 bases between. The CDR3 length is 11 residues. CDR3 bases: TGTGCCAGTAATCTCGGCAGGGAAGCTTTCTTT. Residues: CASNLGREAFF. Full variable domain (missing parts from reference TRBV19 and TRBJ1-1): DGGITQSPKYLFRKEGQNVTLSCEQNLNHDAMYWYRQDPGQGLRLIYYSQIVNDFQKGDIAEGYSVSREKKESFPLTVTSAQKNPTAFYLCASNLGREAFFGQGTRLTVV.

This clone has just a few counts. The CDR3 sequence is CASSYNLDTDTQYF. The CDR3, as DNA: TGTGCCAGCAGTTACAATTTAGACACAGATACGCAGTATTTT. The rearrangement uses TRBV6-5 and TRBJ2-3; no clear D gene. Looked up from germline, CDR1 is MNHEY and CDR2 is SVGAGI. The CDR3 is 14 amino acids. V gave up 2 bases and J gave up 2 bases, with 8 bases separating them.